The 8 T cell receptor beta chains listed next were all sequenced from one sample in a study of regulatory T cells in long-lasting Graves disease. Specified time point: newly diagnosed GD, antithyroid drugs for less than 3 months. The TCR library used RNA extracted from PBMCs. The TCR beta library used iRepertoire HTBI primers with Arm-PCR amplification of CDR3. TCRdb fed the multiplex PCR reads into MiXCR, producing one record per CDR3 protein. The sample shows about 370,000 distinct CDR3 sequences, roughly a sixth of them seen only once. The material was peripheral blood mononuclear cells (PBMCs), obtained at new diagnosis, from a patient treated with antithyroid drugs. The origin of the receptors is a female donor with Graves disease.

This clonotype was recorded many times. This chain connects TRBV10-1 to TRBJ2-1; 7 nucleotides agree with TRBD2. The CDR3 is made up of 16 amino acids. Germline V gives CDR1 WNHNN, CDR2 SYGVQD (reference sequence). The ends lost 6 bases at V and 2 bases at J; junction bases unmatched: 10. CDR3 bases: TGCGCCAGCAGCCCCCCTGGTGGACTAGCCTACAATGAGCAGTTCTTC. This encodes CASSPPGGLAYNEQFF.

This clonotype was picked up many times. The V gene is TRBV7-9, the J gene TRBJ2-1; 9 bases agree with TRBD2. V was pared by 3 bases and J by 8 bases, with 5 bases of the junction left unmatched. The germline V gene encodes CDR1 SEHNR and CDR2 FQNEAQ (reference sequence). The CDR3 is 14 amino acids. CDR3 DNA: TGTGCCAGCAGCTTGGGGACTAGCCCCTATGAGCAGTTCTTC. Translating gives CASSLGTSPYEQFF. Full variable domain (missing parts from reference TRBV7-9 and TRBJ2-1): DTGVSQNPRHKITKRGQNVTFRCDPISEHNRLYWYRQTLGQGPEFLTYFQNEAQLEKSRLLSDRFSAERPKGSFSTLEIQRTEQGDSAMYLCASSLGTSPYEQFFGPGTRLTVL.

This clonotype was seen many times. J is TRBJ2-2 and V is TRBV4-3; D gene ambiguous. Trimming removed 6 bases from V and 2 bases from J, with 10 bases in between. The CDR3 is 14 residues long. Germline V CDR1 and CDR2: LGHNA, YSLEER. CDR3 nucleotide sequence: TGCGCCAGCAGGCGAAGTGGCAACACCGGGGAGCTGTTTTTT. Translation: CASRRSGNTGELFF.

The table lists this clonotype with many counts. This chain connects TRBV6-2 or TRBV6-3 to TRBJ2-6; weak D call: TRBD2 (5 bases). The V and J ends lost 4 bases and 0 bases respectively, with 16 bases between them. The CDR3 loop spans 18 amino acids. Germline lookup yields CDR1 MNHEY and CDR2 SVGEGT. DNA of the CDR3: TGTGCCAGCAGTTCCCCTCGGCGGGCCAGCTCTGGGGCCAACGTCCTGACTTTC. Protein sequence: CASSSPRRASSGANVLTF.

This clonotype came up many times. The chain uses TRBV12-3 or TRBV12-4 and TRBJ1-4, with no clear D. CDR3 length equals 13 residues. Trimming cost V 3 bases and J 6 bases, with 8 bases left between them. The CDR3, as DNA: TGTGCCAGCAGTTTTCTCGGAGATGAAAAACTGTTTTTT. This sequence encodes CASSFLGDEKLFF.

This clonotype was counted a few times. A much more abundant neighbour one base away suggests this may be a read error. The gene calls are TRBV28 and TRBJ2-1; D remains unclear. V was clipped by 4 bases and J by 1 base, with 11 bases between them. CDR3 length: 15 residues. Per the germline V gene, CDR1 is MDHEN and CDR2 is SYDVKM. The chain's CDR3 is CASSSGSLSYNEQFF. CDR3 nucleotides: TGTGCCAGCAGTTCAGGATCCCTTTCCTACAATGAGCAGTTCTTC.

This clonotype was detected ten times or more. This chain joins TRBV28 and TRBJ2-7, with no clear D. V was shortened by 5 bases and J by 3 bases, with 17 bases between the two germline ends. The CDR3 runs 15 residues. Germline CDR1 reads MDHEN; CDR2 reads SYDVKM. The DNA for the CDR3 is TGTGCCAGCAGTCCCTGGGTCTCCAAGAGCTACGAGCAGTACTTC. Its protein is CASSPWVSKSYEQYF.

This clonotype was seen only a few times. V gene TRBV27 combines with J gene TRBJ2-7; 7 bases fit TRBD1. The CDR3 covers 15 residues. Germline CDR1 reads MNHEY; CDR2 reads SMNVEV (reference sequence). The trim removed 5 bases at V and 3 bases at J, leaving 10 bases unmatched. The CDR3 spells CASSTPGGIGYEQYF. In DNA, the CDR3 is TGTGCCAGCAGTACCCCAGGGGGAATAGGCTACGAGCAGTACTTC.